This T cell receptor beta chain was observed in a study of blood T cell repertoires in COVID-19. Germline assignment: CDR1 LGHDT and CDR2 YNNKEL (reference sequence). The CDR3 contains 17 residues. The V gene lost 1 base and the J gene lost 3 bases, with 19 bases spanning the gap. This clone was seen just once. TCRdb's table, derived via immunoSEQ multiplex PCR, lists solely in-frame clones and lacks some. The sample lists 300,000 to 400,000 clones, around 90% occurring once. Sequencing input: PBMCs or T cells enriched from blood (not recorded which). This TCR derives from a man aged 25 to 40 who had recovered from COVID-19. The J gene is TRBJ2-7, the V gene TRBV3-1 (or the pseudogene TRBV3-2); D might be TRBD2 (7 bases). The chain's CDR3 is CASSQAAGATTYYEQYF. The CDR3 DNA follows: TGTGCCAGCAGCCAAGCGGCGGGGGCGACCACATACTACGAGCAGTACTTC.